This T cell receptor beta chain was sequenced for a study of molecular identifiers for immune sequencing clone quantification. Sorted naive CD8 T cells were those defined as CD8+CD4-CCR7+CD45RA+. MiXCR was run by TCRdb on the PCR reads, yielding one entry per CDR3 protein. Of 550,000 to 750,000 distinct CDR3 sequences listed, about 20% are singletons. The study's findings and limits: Identical TCR molecules can share a barcode, and this sharing could underestimate highly expanded clone sizes. Clonotypes topping 20 RNA copies carried over 97% of effector molecules but under 1% of naive ones.

To note about this clonotype: Its antigen is still unknown. Compared with germline, one end of the junction differs, possibly owing to a read error.

Germline V gives CDR1 MNHEY, CDR2 SVGEGT. The CDR3 is 17 amino acids. The sequence was obtained from a human donor in good health. Some libraries in this study had Jurkat cell RNA spiked in. The chain has TRBV6-2 or TRBV6-3 and TRBJ1-1; D call uncertain. Material: naive CD8+ T cells from blood, with Jurkat cell RNA spiked in. Subset given: FACS-sorted CD8+CD4-CCR7+CD45RA+ naive T cells. The CDR3, as DNA: TGTGCCGGCAGTTACCCCCCCCGCGTAGTAGTGAACACTGAAGCTTTCTTT. This translates into CAGSYPPRVVVNTEAFF.